The sequence of this T cell receptor beta chain was determined in a study of blood T cell repertoires in COVID-19. Whole-study context: Researchers got acute and convalescent COVID-19 samples from the United States, Italy and Spain. PBMCs, B-cell-depleted T cells, or T cells were the source of the cDNA or gDNA that made up the material.

TCRdb's table, derived via immunoSEQ multiplex PCR, lists solely in-frame clones and lacks some. Of roughly 500,000 clones in the sample, around nine tenths were seen once. Either two negative PCRs, clearance, or symptom resolution qualified Cohort 3 donors as recovered. The germline gives CDR1 MNHEY, CDR2 SMNVEV (reference sequence). The trim removed 2 bases at V and 1 base at J, leaving 9 bases unmatched. CDR3 size: 18 residues. Sequences were obtained from PBMCs or T cells enriched from blood (not recorded which). This TCR came from a woman between 35 and 50 years old who had recovered from COVID-19. The V call is TRBV27, the J call TRBJ1-5, with 9 bases identical to TRBD1. CDR3 residues: CASSLRKRTGESNQPQHF. CDR3 in DNA: TGTGCCAGCAGTTTACGCAAACGGACAGGGGAAAGCAATCAGCCCCAGCATTTT.